This is a list of T cell receptor beta chains from one sample in a study of CD8 T cells in Susac syndrome. From the immunoSEQ multiplex PCR reads, TCRdb called clonotypes with MiXCR, one entry per CDR3 protein. The sample lists fewer than 300,000 distinct CDR3 sequences, 70% to 90% occurring once. Sequencing was carried out using CD8+ T cells from PBMCs. The origin of the receptors is a human donor with multiple sclerosis. Both conserved end residues are part of each CDR3. D genes are given only for firm matches. Some rows have no size entry. The others give once, few or many, or a class for an expanded clone.

DNA: TGCAGTGCTAGAGATATATCCAATGAGCAGTTCTTC
CDR3: CSARDISNEQFF
V: TRBV20-1
length: 12
size: .
D: .
J: TRBJ2-1

DNA: TGCAGCGTTGAAGACAGGAAAAACACCATATATTTT
CDR3: CSVEDRKNTIYF
V: TRBV29-1
length: 12
size: .
D: .
J: TRBJ1-3

DNA: TGTGCCAGCAGTGAACAACGGGCAGGGAGGAACACCATATATTTT
CDR3: CASSEQRAGRNTIYF
V: TRBV2
length: 15
size: .
D: .
J: TRBJ1-3

DNA: TGTGCCAGCAGCTCTACACTGGAGAGTGGCTACACCTTC
CDR3: CASSSTLESGYTF
V: TRBV7-9
length: 13
size: .
D: .
J: TRBJ1-2

DNA: TGTGCCAGCAGCTCGCGCCGGGGCTACAATGAGCAGTTCTTC
CDR3: CASSSRRGYNEQFF
V: TRBV7-6
length: 14
size: .
D: .
J: TRBJ2-1

DNA: TGTGCCAGCAGCGTAGGTAGGGAACACTATGGCTACACCTTC
CDR3: CASSVGREHYGYTF
V: TRBV9
length: 14
size: .
D: .
J: TRBJ1-2

DNA: TGCGCCAGCAGCCGAATACTATCGGAATACAATGAGCAGTTCTTC
CDR3: CASSRILSEYNEQFF
V: TRBV4-1
length: 15
size: .
D: .
J: TRBJ2-1

DNA: TGTGCCAGTAGTATTATCGGGGATACAGATACGCAGTATTTT
CDR3: CASSIIGDTDTQYF
V: TRBV19
length: 14
size: .
D: .
J: TRBJ2-3

DNA: TGCGCCAGCATCACCCGGCCCGGGGGCTCCTACAATGAGCAGTTCTTC
CDR3: CASITRPGGSYNEQFF
V: TRBV23-1
length: 16
size: .
D: .
J: TRBJ2-1

DNA: TGCAGCGTTGAGGGACTGGTTAGTATGGGGGCGAGTTACAATGAGCAGTTCTTC
CDR3: CSVEGLVSMGASYNEQFF
V: TRBV29-1
length: 18
size: few
D: .
J: TRBJ2-1

DNA: TGTGCCACCAGTGATGACAGGGACACCGGGGAGCTGTTTTTT
CDR3: CATSDDRDTGELFF
V: TRBV24-1
length: 14
size: .
D: TRBD1
J: TRBJ2-2

DNA: TGCAGTGCTCCCAACCCGGGACTAGCGGGAGACGATGAGCAGTTCTTC
CDR3: CSAPNPGLAGDDEQFF
V: TRBV20-1
length: 16
size: .
D: TRBD2
J: TRBJ2-1

DNA: TGCAGTGCTAGGGAGAGCGGGAGGGCTCCCCACGAGCAGTACTTC
CDR3: CSARESGRAPHEQYF
V: TRBV20-1
length: 15
size: few
D: TRBD2
J: TRBJ2-7

DNA: TGTGCCACCAGCAGAGCCGGGACCCCGTACGATGAGCGGTTCTTC
CDR3: CATSRAGTPYDERFF
V: TRBV15
length: 15
size: .
D: .
J: TRBJ2-1

DNA: TGTGCCAGCAGTTTATTACTAGCGGGTCTAGCCAAAAACATTCAGTACTTC
CDR3: CASSLLLAGLAKNIQYF
V: TRBV28
length: 17
size: .
D: TRBD2
J: TRBJ2-4

DNA: TGTGCCAGCAGCGTTGGGGCCGGACAGAACACTGAAGCTTTCTTT
CDR3: CASSVGAGQNTEAFF
V: TRBV9
length: 15
size: .
D: .
J: TRBJ1-1

DNA: TGTGCCAGCAGCCTAACCGGACAGGGAGGCTTCTACGAGCAGTACTTC
CDR3: CASSLTGQGGFYEQYF
V: TRBV14
length: 16
size: .
D: TRBD1
J: TRBJ2-7

DNA: TGTGCCTGGAGTCGACCCCCCATCGCCCTTAACTATGGCTACACCTTC
CDR3: CAWSRPPIALNYGYTF
V: TRBV30
length: 16
size: .
D: .
J: TRBJ1-2

DNA: TGTGCCAGCAGCCCCAACGCTGAAGCTTTCTTT
CDR3: CASSPNAEAFF
V: TRBV28
length: 11
size: .
D: .
J: TRBJ1-1

DNA: TGCAGTGCTAGACGGCCGGGACAGGGAGACTATGGCTACACCTTC
CDR3: CSARRPGQGDYGYTF
V: TRBV20-1
length: 15
size: .
D: TRBD1
J: TRBJ1-2

DNA: TGTGCCAGCAGCTTGGGACAGGGGGTCTCCTACGAGCAGTACTTC
CDR3: CASSLGQGVSYEQYF
V: TRBV5-5
length: 15
size: .
D: TRBD1
J: TRBJ2-7

DNA: TGCGCCAGCAGCCAAGCAGAGCAGGGGTCCTACGAGCAGTACTTC
CDR3: CASSQAEQGSYEQYF
V: TRBV4-1
length: 15
size: .
D: .
J: TRBJ2-7

DNA: TGTGCCAGCACCGAACCGGGACAGCCTAAAAACATTCAGTACTTC
CDR3: CASTEPGQPKNIQYF
V: TRBV28
length: 15
size: .
D: TRBD1
J: TRBJ2-4